The 9 T cell receptor beta chains below were found in one sample sequenced in a study of cytomegalovirus exposure and HLA in healthy donors. PCR primers comprised 60 Vbeta and 13 Jbeta primers. Method: immunoSEQ multiplex PCR; TCRdb's copy keeps in-frame clones and lacks some. The sample lists some 250,000 clones, 82% occurring once. Sequenced material: PBMCs. Receptor source: a woman aged 40-49 years in good health and CMV-seropositive.

This clone was seen only a few times. The rearrangement links TRBV4-3 to TRBJ1-2; possible D gene TRBD1, 6 bases. Trimming took off 2 bases at V and 7 bases at J, with 17 bases between the two ends. This CDR3 comprises 15 residues. Germline CDR1 is LGHNA and CDR2 is YSLEER. CDR3 nucleotides: TGCGCCAGCAGCCAAAAGACAGGTTGGGACGCTGGCTACACCTTC. This codes for CASSQKTGWDAGYTF.

Note on this clone: In the same sample, other DNA sequences code for this CDR3. The genes are TRBV7-9 and TRBJ2-7; tentatively, D is TRBD1 (6 bases). Per the germline V gene, CDR1 is SEHNR and CDR2 is FQNEAQ (reference sequence). CDR3 length: 12 residues. Trimming took off 5 bases at V and 4 bases at J, with 9 bases between the two ends. The CDR3, as DNA: TGTGCCAGCAGCACTACAGGGTACGAGCAGTACTTC. It yields the protein CASSTTGYEQYF.

This chain connects TRBV19 to TRBJ2-7; 9 bases line up with TRBD1. The CDR3 spans 14 residues. Germline V gives CDR1 LNHDA, CDR2 SQIVND (reference sequence). The J segment lost 5 bases and the V segment lost 6 bases, leaving 8 bases of the junction unmatched. CDR3 DNA: TGTGCCAGTAGAGAGGGACAGGGTCGCCACGAGCAGTACTTC. Encoded protein: CASREGQGRHEQYF. The full variable domain, with the rest looked up from reference TRBV19 and TRBJ2-7, is DGGITQSPKYLFRKEGQNVTLSCEQNLNHDAMYWYRQDPGQGLRLIYYSQIVNDFQKGDIAEGYSVSREKKESFPLTVTSAQKNPTAFYLCASREGQGRHEQYFGPGTRLTVT.

The CDR3 nucleotides are TGTGCCAGCAGCGCCCAACAGGGGTGGAGCTCTGGGGCCAACGTCCTGACTTTC. Amino acid sequence: CASSAQQGWSSGANVLTF. The V and J genes are TRBV9 and TRBJ2-6; TRBD1 matches 7 bases. The CDR3 totals 18 residues. CDR1 SGDLS and CDR2 YYNGEE come from the germline V gene. V lost 3 bases, J lost 0 bases, and 9 bases stayed unmatched.

The chain recombines TRBV15 with TRBJ2-1; 12 bases line up with TRBD2. This CDR3 region has 15 residues. The germline CDR1 and CDR2 sequences are LNHNV and YYDKDF (reference sequence). V lost 4 bases, J lost 9 bases, and 7 bases stayed unmatched. The CDR3 nucleotides read TGTGCCACCAGCACCCGACTAGCGGGAGATAGTGAGCAGTTCTTC. This codes for CATSTRLAGDSEQFF.

The chain couples TRBV29-1 to TRBJ1-2; D perhaps matches TRBD1 (6 bases). CDR3 length: 12 amino acids. The germline V gene encodes CDR1 SQVTM and CDR2 ANQGSEA. Between the trimmed V and J ends, which lost 5 bases and 3 bases, there was a span of 10 bases. CDR3 amino acids: CSVRYRDYGYTF. DNA for the CDR3: TGCAGCGTTAGGTACAGGGACTATGGCTACACCTTC.

This sequence joins TRBV27 and TRBJ1-2; TRBD1 might be the D (6 bases). Germline V gene lookup returns CDR1 MNHEY and CDR2 SMNVEV (reference sequence). V lost 6 bases and J 0 bases, leaving 11 bases between the germline ends. The CDR3 contains 14 residues. The DNA of the CDR3 is TGTGCCAGCAGATATACAGGGCCTAACTATGGCTACACCTTC. Encoded protein: CASRYTGPNYGYTF.

The chain links TRBV27 to TRBJ1-2; 8 bases match TRBD1. J gave up 13 bases and V 6 bases, and 13 bases lay outside the gene matches. Germline V gives CDR1 MNHEY, CDR2 SMNVEV (reference sequence). The CDR3 totals 13 residues. The chain's CDR3 is CASRTYSQGAITF. Written as DNA, the CDR3 is TGTGCCAGCAGGACATATTCGCAGGGGGCGATCACCTTC.

The chain has TRBV30 and TRBJ1-3; D unclear. This CDR3 has 13 residues. Germline lookup yields CDR1 GTSNPN and CDR2 SVGIG (reference sequence). V gave up 3 bases and J gave up 0 bases, with 6 bases separating them. Here the CDR3 reads CAWSGSSGNTIYF. CDR3 bases: TGTGCCTGGAGCGGGAGCTCTGGAAACACCATATATTTT.